Given below is one T cell receptor beta chain in context. The table lists this clone with a count of one. What this receptor recognizes is not known. Base qualities are missing; no much larger clone stands one base away. These data belong to a study of blood T cell repertoires in COVID-19 (TCRdb year 2020). With regard to the full study: Collaborator samples came from the United States, Italy and Spain and covered acute and convalescent phases of COVID-19. Sample metadata almost always included a de-identified subject ID, COVID-19 status, age in years and sex. A freely available public database, intended as a resource for researchers studying the immune response to SARS-CoV-2, is where the repertoires were released. Where HLA class I and class II types were available, the types were taken from metadata supplied by the sample provider, not from assay-based typing. Samples came from the ongoing ImmuneRACE study (first 160 participants) plus 1,254 subjects from 6 global collaborators. Subjects who had been exposed to COVID-19, were actively infected with it, or had recovered from it provided the deeply sampled blood TCRbeta repertoires that made up the dataset. The prospective study material was composed of cDNA or gDNA derived from T cells, B-cell-depleted T cells, or PBMCs.

TCRbeta CDR3 regions were amplified from genomic DNA by means of the immunoSEQ Assay, a bias-controlled multiplex PCR. On the study's bioinformatics: Within the assay, amplification of reference gene primers was used to estimate how many nucleated cells each sample contained. To quantify the absolute abundance of each unique TCRbeta CDR3 rearrangement, sequence reads were collapsed and filtered. For each sample, productive Simpson clonality was calculated by taking the square root of Simpson's diversity index across productive rearrangements. TCRdb re-hosts the immuneACCESS table, in-frame sequences only. Its copies lack some clones; in the studies checked, an unresolved V gene accounts for under half of them, and the cause for the rest is not known. From that table come the V and J calls and clone size; the DNA was used to work out D and trimming. The sample yields approximately 96,000 clones; over 75% were counted once. The ten biggest clones cover about 2.9% of the sample.

The collaborating institutions used their own protocols to collect whole blood in K2EDTA tubes. For TCRbeta analysis, collaborators shipped samples as frozen whole blood, isolated PBMCs, or DNA extracted from either of those sample types. The CDR3 runs 15 amino acids, cysteine and phenylalanine included. Kept here is only the CDR3 DNA, which spans 45 bases and is read in frame from base 1. CDR1 is given as ENHRY and CDR2 as SYGVKD, both from the germline V gene. V drops 0 bases and J drops 6 bases, leaving 9 bases in between. Overall results and qualifications from the work: The amount of clinical and demographic metadata varied by source and participant and was provided uncurated.

The sequence was collected from a woman of 80 years or more with acute or convalescent COVID-19. Sequencing was done on a sample of peripheral blood. The rearranged chain carries TRBV10-3 and TRBJ1-6; TRBD1 is a possible D gene, resting on 6 matching bases. The CDR3 has the sequence CAISESRGGNSPLHF. The nucleotide sequence reads TGTGCCATCAGTGAGTCAAGGGGGGGTAATTCACCCCTCCACTTT.